The 8 T cell receptor beta chains reported below all come from one sample, sequenced in a study of neurological immune-mediated disorders. TCRdb passed the 5' RACE reads through MiXCR, listing each CDR3 protein once. The table shows tens of thousands of distinct CDR3 sequences, with roughly 4.5% occurring only once. What was sequenced was PBMCs. The receptors shown here come from a man younger than 40 with multiple sclerosis.

This clonotype was picked up a small number of times. This chain uses TRBV20-1 with TRBJ1-1, with no clear D. Germline loops: CDR1 DFQATT, CDR2 SNEGSKA (reference sequence). Trimming left V 3 bases short and J 10 bases short, with 15 bases between. The CDR3 spans 12 residues. CDR3 coding DNA: TGCAGTGCTAGCGCCGTAACAATCGGAGCTTTCTTT. Protein sequence: CSASAVTIGAFF.

This clonotype has ten or more counts. The gene calls are TRBV5-6 and TRBJ2-2; TRBD1 aligns across 7 bases. This CDR3 comprises 15 residues. Germline CDR1 and CDR2: SGHDT and YYEEEE. The ends lost 3 bases at V and 2 bases at J; junction bases unmatched: 4. The CDR3 DNA follows: TGTGCCAGCAGCTCCAGGGGGACCAACACCGGGGAGCTGTTTTTT. Its translation: CASSSRGTNTGELFF. Together with reference TRBV5-6 and TRBJ2-2, the CDR3 gives the full variable domain: DAGVTQSPTHLIKTRGQQVTLRCSPKSGHDTVSWYQQALGQGPQFIFQYYEEEERQRGNFPDRFSGHQFPNYSSELNVNALLLGDSALYLCASSSRGTNTGELFFGEGSRLTVL.

This clonotype was counted many times. This chain joins TRBV18 and TRBJ2-5; D is unclear. Germline V lookup: CDR1 KGHSH, CDR2 LQKENI. CDR3 size: 13 residues. Deletions cut 5 bases from V and 1 base from J, with 8 bases between. For the CDR3, the DNA is TGTGCCAGCTCAAAGTCAATCCAAGAGACCCAGTACTTC. Its translation is CASSKSIQETQYF.

At least ten counts were recorded for this clonotype. The chain carries TRBV4-1 and TRBJ1-2, with TRBD1 matching over 9 bases. Germline values: CDR1 MGHRA, CDR2 YSYEKL. This CDR3 is built from 19 residues. V lost 2 bases, J lost 4 bases, and 17 bases stayed unmatched. The CDR3 region has the DNA TGCGCCAGCAGCCAACCCCGGGGGGGACAGGGAGAGTTCATCTATGGCTACACCTTC. Protein sequence: CASSQPRGGQGEFIYGYTF.

This clonotype was observed many times. The chain joins TRBV5-6 to TRBJ2-2, with TRBD1 matching over 10 bases. This CDR3 comprises 16 residues. V shed 5 bases, J shed 6 bases, and the junction held 10 bases outside the gene matches. CDR1 is SGHDT and CDR2 is YYEEEE in the germline V gene. The CDR3 is CASSDLRQGAAGELFF. Written as DNA, the CDR3 is TGTGCCAGCAGTGATCTACGACAGGGGGCGGCCGGGGAGCTGTTTTTT.

This clonotype has a count of ten or more. This rearrangement joins TRBV4-1 to TRBJ1-2, with 9 bases identical to TRBD1. The junction had 8 bases not matched to a gene; V was cut back by 4 bases and J by 8 bases. The CDR3 is 14 residues long. Germline values: CDR1 MGHRA, CDR2 YSYEKL. The CDR3 DNA reads as TGCGCCAGCAGCCCGGGACAGGGTACGCTCGGCTACACCTTC. Protein sequence: CASSPGQGTLGYTF.

The J gene is TRBJ2-5, the V gene TRBV7-3, with D possibly matching TRBD2 (5 bases). This CDR3 has 13 amino acids. Germline V gene data show CDR1 as SGHTA and CDR2 as FQGTGA. V shed 1 base and J shed 5 bases, with 8 bases lying between them. CDR3 coding DNA: TGTGCCAGCAGCTTAATATCGGGGGAGACCCAGTACTTC. Its protein is CASSLISGETQYF.

This clonotype was observed at least ten times. The V gene is TRBV7-9, the J gene TRBJ2-2; 8 nucleotides match TRBD1. Germline CDR1 reads SEHNR; CDR2 reads FQNEAQ (reference sequence). The V gene end was trimmed by 4 bases and the J gene end by 9 bases; junction bases not matched to a gene: 7. The CDR3 spans 14 residues. The CDR3 spells CASSSPPGGRELFF. DNA for the CDR3: TGTGCCAGCAGCTCGCCACCAGGGGGCCGGGAGCTGTTTTTT.